This TCR beta chain came from a study of shared clonotypes between healthy human individuals. The wider study: Those who served as donors were a couple of women and a few men between the ages of 18 and 49. The study used three CD4 naive, three CD4 memory, two CD8 naive and one CD8 memory plate per donor.

Germline-derived CDR1 and CDR2 are GTSNPN and SVGIG (reference sequence). The CDR3 length is 12 residues. Deletions cut 1 base from V and 7 bases from J, with 10 bases between. Assay: immunoSEQ multiplex PCR; the TCRdb copy retains only in-frame clones and omits some. The sample has roughly 2 million clones, roughly 96% seen once. The study enrolled healthy HIV-negative adults without recent acute infections or vaccinations as donors. CD4+ cells yielded CD45RA+ naive and CD45RA-negative memory subsets. This clonotype was sampled from a man aged 18 to 35 in good health. Sequenced input: naive CD4+ T cells sorted from blood. Subset reported: CD45RA+ positively selected. This rearrangement joins TRBV30 to TRBJ2-5, with a possible D match to TRBD2 (6 bases). The chain's CDR3 is CAWSGPGGTQYF. The CDR3 DNA is TGTGCCTGGAGTGGACCCGGGGGGACCCAGTACTTC.